One sample yielded the 23 T cell receptor beta chains listed below, sequenced in a study of T cells in Graves' hyperthyroidism and ophthalmopathy. From RNA transcripts, TCR beta CDR3 regions were amplified. The study used the HTBI primer set for a first-round RT-PCR of the TCR CDR3. TCRdb recomputed calls from the multiplex PCR reads with MiXCR, one row per CDR3 protein. The sample lists about 640,000 distinct CDR3 sequences; around 20% were seen once. Sample: blood. These receptors were taken from a man aged 25-40 years with Graves' ophthalmopathy.

V usage is TRBV29-1 and J usage is TRBJ2-3; 8 bases map to TRBD1. The CDR3 is 12 residues long. V shed 8 bases, J shed 6 bases, and the junction held 7 bases outside the gene matches. Germline loops: CDR1 SQVTM, CDR2 ANQGSEA. The CDR3 is CSLRQGADTQYF. CDR3 nucleotides: TGCAGCCTACGCCAGGGGGCCGATACGCAGTATTTT.

The genes are TRBV7-9 and TRBJ2-2, with D unresolved. The CDR3 contains 13 residues. Per the germline V gene, CDR1 is SEHNR and CDR2 is FQNEAQ (reference sequence). V lost 5 bases, J lost 6 bases, and 10 bases lay in between. The DNA of the CDR3 is TGTGCCAGCAGCCCACCCGAGGCCGGGGAGCTGTTTTTT. Translating it yields CASSPPEAGELFF.

The chain links TRBV6-2 or TRBV6-3 to TRBJ2-4, with TRBD2 identical over 10 bases. The CDR3 consists of 17 residues. Trimming cost V 0 bases and J 0 bases; bases outside gene matches: 2. Per germline, CDR1 MNHEY and CDR2 SVGEGT. In DNA form, the CDR3 reads TGTGCCAGCAGTTACTCTGGACTAGCGGTAGCCAAAAACATTCAGTACTTC. This codes for CASSYSGLAVAKNIQYF.

The chain links TRBV18 to TRBJ2-5; 10 positions match TRBD2. Unmatched junction bases numbered 6, after V lost 4 bases and J lost 4 bases. Germline CDR1 is KGHSH and CDR2 is LQKENI. This CDR3 is built from 15 residues. CDR3: CASSLEIAGGETQYF. The DNA for the CDR3 is TGTGCCAGCTCACTAGAAATAGCGGGAGGAGAGACCCAGTACTTC.

This clonotype was counted ten times or more. This chain uses TRBV6-5 with TRBJ2-7; TRBD1 matches at 11 bases. Losses at the gene ends were 0 bases for V and 4 bases for J; bases not matched to a gene: 2. The length of the CDR3 is 15 residues. Germline CDR1 is MNHEY and CDR2 is SVGAGI. CDR3: CASSYSGTGGYEQYF. The CDR3, as DNA: TGTGCCAGCAGTTACTCCGGGACAGGGGGGTACGAGCAGTACTTC.

The chain couples TRBV28 to TRBJ1-2; D is unresolved. CDR3 length: 12 amino acids. CDR1 and CDR2 from the germline V gene are MDHEN and SYDVKM. V was cut by 7 bases and J by 3 bases, with 9 bases left in between. CDR3 amino acids: CASTNRDYGYTF. The CDR3 region has the DNA TGTGCCAGCACCAATAGGGACTATGGCTACACCTTC.

This clonotype was detected ten times or more. The chain employs TRBV20-1 and TRBJ2-1; D is perhaps TRBD1 or TRBD2 (6 bases each). Germline V lookup: CDR1 DFQATT, CDR2 SNEGSKA (reference sequence). The V and J ends lost 0 bases and 7 bases respectively, with 13 bases between them. This CDR3 contains 14 residues. CDR3 residues: CSARDGGRRNEQFF. The CDR3 coding sequence is TGCAGTGCTAGAGATGGGGGGCGCAGGAATGAGCAGTTCTTC.

This clonotype was seen a handful of times. The V gene is TRBV28, the J gene TRBJ1-5, with D possibly being TRBD1 (6 bases). CDR1 and CDR2 from the germline V gene are MDHEN and SYDVKM. The germline V and J ends were trimmed by 6 bases and 1 base, with 13 bases remaining between them. This CDR3 has 15 residues. In nucleotides, the CDR3 is TGTGCCAGCAGCATACCGAGGGGGAGCAATCAGCCCCAGCATTTT. Translating it yields CASSIPRGSNQPQHF. The whole variable domain, filled in from reference TRBV28 and TRBJ1-5, reads DVKVTQSSRYLVKRTGEKVFLECVQDMDHENMFWYRQDPGLGLRLIYFSYDVKMKEKGDIPEGYSVSREKKERFSLILESASTNQTSMYLCASSIPRGSNQPQHFGDGTRLSIL.

This clonotype was recorded at least ten times. The V and J genes are TRBV3-1 and TRBJ2-2, with 8 positions matching TRBD2. V shed 4 bases, J shed 0 bases, and the junction held 10 bases outside the gene matches. The CDR3 is 18 amino acids. Germline CDR1 and CDR2: LGHDT and YNNKEL (reference sequence). CDR3 DNA sequence: TGTGCCAGCAGCCCTTCCCGGGGCGGGAGGACGAACACCGGGGAGCTGTTTTTT. This codes for CASSPSRGGRTNTGELFF. The whole variable domain, filled in from reference TRBV3-1 and TRBJ2-2, reads DTAVSQTPKYLVTQMGNDKSIKCEQNLGHDTMYWYKQDSKKFLKIMFSYNNKELIINETVPNRFSPKSPDKAHLNLHINSLELGDSAVYFCASSPSRGGRTNTGELFFGEGSRLTVL.

This clonotype has just a few counts. This rearrangement joins TRBV30 to TRBJ1-4, with D unclear. This CDR3 is 14 amino acids long. Germline-derived CDR1 and CDR2 are GTSNPN and SVGIG (reference sequence). V was shortened by 0 bases and J by 7 bases, with 12 bases between the two germline ends. The CDR3 DNA reads as TGTGCCTGGAGTGTCGGGCTGGACGGTGAAAAACTGTTTTTT. Its translation: CAWSVGLDGEKLFF.

This clonotype has just one count. The chain recombines TRBV20-1 with TRBJ2-7, with 11 bases lining up with TRBD2. CDR1 and CDR2 (germline): DFQATT, SNEGSKA (reference sequence). This CDR3 has 14 amino acids. V was pared by 5 bases and J by 2 bases, with 5 bases of the junction left unmatched. CDR3 sequence (DNA): TGCAGTGCTTCCGGGACTAGCGGACCCTACGAGCAGTACTTC. Translating gives CSASGTSGPYEQYF.

The chain is built from TRBV2 and TRBJ2-1; D ambiguous. The CDR3 runs to 14 residues. Germline V gene data show CDR1 as SNHLY and CDR2 as FYNNEI. The germline V and J ends were trimmed by 0 bases and 4 bases, with 7 bases remaining between them. The CDR3 nucleotides are TGTGCCAGCAGTGAAGCGCTCAGATACAATGAGCAGTTCTTC. Protein product: CASSEALRYNEQFF.

This clonotype was seen once. V is TRBV2 and J is TRBJ2-1; unclear D gene. Germline CDR1 and CDR2: SNHLY and FYNNEI. Trimming left V 2 bases short and J 8 bases short, with 19 bases between. The CDR3 consists of 16 residues. The CDR3 region has the DNA TGTGCCAGCAGTGAATGGGCCGGGCCAAGTGGCCATGAGCAGTTCTTC. This sequence encodes CASSEWAGPSGHEQFF. Filled out from reference TRBV2 and TRBJ2-1, the complete variable domain reads EPEVTQTPSHQVTQMGQEVILRCVPISNHLYFYWYRQILGQKVEFLVSFYNNEISEKSEIFDDQFSVERPDGSNFTLKIRSTKLEDSAMYFCASSEWAGPSGHEQFFGPGTRLTVL.

In its sample, this clonotype was seen a few times. The V gene is TRBV13, the J gene TRBJ2-1; D may be TRBD2 (5 bases). The V gene lost 2 bases and the J gene lost 3 bases, with 11 bases spanning the gap. The CDR3 is 15 residues long. The V gene's germline CDR1 is PRHDT and CDR2 FYEKMQ (reference sequence). The CDR3 nucleotides are TGTGCCAGCAGCTTACCGGGAATCATCTACAATGAGCAGTTCTTC. Its protein product is CASSLPGIIYNEQFF.

This clonotype was seen repeatedly, ten times or more. CDR3 region: CASSQQGWTEAFF. CDR3 nucleotide sequence: TGCGCCAGCAGCCAGCAGGGATGGACTGAAGCTTTCTTT. This chain links TRBV4-1 with TRBJ1-1; perhaps TRBD1 as D (5 bases). The CDR3 loop spans 13 amino acids. V was cut by 3 bases and J by 5 bases, with 10 bases left in between. CDR1 is MGHRA, CDR2 YSYEKL, per germline.

The chain recombines TRBV7-6 with TRBJ2-3, with TRBD1 matching over 8 bases. The junction had 4 bases not matched to a gene; V was cut back by 2 bases and J by 0 bases. The CDR3 is made up of 16 amino acids. Germline CDR1 reads SGHVS; CDR2 reads FNYEAQ. CDR3 loop: CASSLTGGTSTDTQYF. As DNA, the CDR3 is TGTGCCAGCAGCTTAACAGGGGGGACTAGCACAGATACGCAGTATTTT.

About this clonotype itself: The final CDR3 position lacks the conserved phenylalanine or tryptophan, pointing to a likely read error. The chain recombines TRBV3-1 with TRBJ2-1; 8 bases match TRBD2. CDR3 length: 17 residues. Germline assignment: CDR1 LGHDT and CDR2 YNNKEL (reference sequence). V shed 1 base, J shed 3 bases, and the junction held 8 bases outside the gene matches. As DNA, the CDR3 is TGTGCCAGCAGCCAAGGGGGCCCGACTAGCGTCTACAATGAGCAGTTCCTC. Translating it yields CASSQGGPTSVYNEQFL.

This clonotype was counted only a few times. The DNA of the CDR3 is TGTGCCAGCAGTGAAGACGACAGGTTGGGCACTTATAGCAATCAGCCCCAGCATTTT. Translation gives CASSEDDRLGTYSNQPQHF. The chain carries TRBV6-1 and TRBJ1-5; maybe TRBD1 (6 bases). The germline V and J ends were trimmed by 1 base and 0 bases, with 19 bases remaining between them. The CDR3 covers 19 residues. CDR1 is MNHNS and CDR2 is SASEGT in the germline V gene.

This clonotype came up many times. V is TRBV20-1 and J is TRBJ2-1, with D tentatively TRBD2 (5 bases). CDR3 size: 15 residues. Germline V CDR1 and CDR2: DFQATT, SNEGSKA (reference sequence). The V gene lost 6 bases and the J gene lost 4 bases, with 19 bases spanning the gap. CDR3 in amino acids: CSAPQVQGGYNEQFF. The CDR3 coding sequence is TGCAGTGCCCCCCAGGTACAAGGAGGTTACAATGAGCAGTTCTTC.

This clonotype was detected only a few times. The V call is TRBV5-1, the J call TRBJ2-7; D perhaps matches TRBD2 (5 bases). Trimming removed 3 bases from V and 0 bases from J, with 16 bases in between. This CDR3 has 16 amino acids. Germline CDR1 reads SGHRS; CDR2 reads YFSETQ. CDR3 nucleotides: TGCGCCAGCAGCTCCCTTAAAACGGGGAGCTCCTACGAGCAGTACTTC. Translated, it gives CASSSLKTGSSYEQYF.

This sequence joins TRBV10-3 and TRBJ2-5; unclear D gene. V shed 6 bases and J shed 3 bases, with 8 bases lying between them. The CDR3 contains 12 residues. CDR1 and CDR2 (germline): ENHRY, SYGVKD. The CDR3 is CAISRGKETQYF. DNA of the CDR3: TGTGCCATCAGCCGTGGAAAAGAGACCCAGTACTTC.

This clonotype was seen more than once but under ten times. The rearrangement uses TRBV7-2 and TRBJ2-5; 11 bases fit TRBD2. The V gene end was trimmed by 5 bases and the J gene end by 5 bases; junction bases not matched to a gene: 10. Germline CDR1 reads SGHTA; CDR2 reads FQGNSA. The CDR3 runs 16 residues. CDR3 nucleotides: TGTGCCAGCAGCGTCCATAGCGGGAGGGATGGTGAGACCCAGTACTTC. It codes for CASSVHSGRDGETQYF.

The sample holds many counts of this clonotype. The rearrangement joins TRBV28 to TRBJ2-7, with 8 bases aligning to TRBD1. CDR1 and CDR2 (germline): MDHEN, SYDVKM. The CDR3 extends over 13 amino acids. J was trimmed by 3 bases and V by 6 bases; bases with no gene match: 4. Written as DNA, the CDR3 is TGTGCCAGCAGCCCTACAGGGGGCTACGAGCAGTACTTC. Translation gives CASSPTGGYEQYF.